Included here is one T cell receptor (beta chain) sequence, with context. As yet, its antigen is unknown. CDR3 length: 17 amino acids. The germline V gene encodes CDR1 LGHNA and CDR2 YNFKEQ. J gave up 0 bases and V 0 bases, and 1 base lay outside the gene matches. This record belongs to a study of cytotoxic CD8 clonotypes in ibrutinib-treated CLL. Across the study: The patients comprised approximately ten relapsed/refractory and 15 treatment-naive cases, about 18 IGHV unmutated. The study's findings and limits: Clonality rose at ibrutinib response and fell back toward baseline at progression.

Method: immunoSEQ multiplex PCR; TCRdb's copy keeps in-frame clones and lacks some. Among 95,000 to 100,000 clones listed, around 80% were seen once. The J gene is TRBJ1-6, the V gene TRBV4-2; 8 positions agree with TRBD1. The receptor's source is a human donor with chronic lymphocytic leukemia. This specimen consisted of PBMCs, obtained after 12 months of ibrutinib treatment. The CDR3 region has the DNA TGTGCCAGCAGCCAAGAGGGACAGGCCTCCTATAATTCACCCCTCCACTTT. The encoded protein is CASSQEGQASYNSPLHF.